This is a list of T cell receptor beta chains from one sample in a study of low-dose radiotherapy and immunotherapy resistance in tumors. TCRdb processed the reads anew with MiXCR; each CDR3 protein has one entry. This table holds tens of thousands of distinct CDR3 sequences, roughly a sixth found once. The source material was PBMCs, sampled before treatment. These receptors came from a male donor with prostate cancer. The CDR3 runs from the conserved cysteine through the conserved F or W. The order of the fields is V gene, J gene, clone size, D gene, CDR3 DNA, CDR3 protein. The D gene is left open where the match is weak. Where a row states a size, it is once, few, many or the class of an expanded clone; other rows omit it.

TRBV11-2	TRBJ1-2	many	-	TGTGCCAGCAGCTTAGTCCGGGGGTGGAACTATGGCTACACCTTC	CASSLVRGWNYGYTF
TRBV29-1	TRBJ1-5	many	TRBD1	TGCAGCGTCGCTGACAGGGAGGGCAATCAGCCCCAGCATTTT	CSVADREGNQPQHF
TRBV7-9	TRBJ2-1	many	-	TGTGCCAGCAGCCCACCGGGGGAGCAGTTCTTC	CASSPPGEQFF
TRBV13	TRBJ2-4	few	-	TGTGCCAGCAGCGGGGAAGAAAACATTCAGTACTTC	CASSGEENIQYF
TRBV7-9	TRBJ2-5	many	-	TGTGCCAGCAGCTCGGAACCCGGCGGGGAGACCCAGTACTTC	CASSSEPGGETQYF
TRBV4-1	TRBJ2-5	many	TRBD1	TGCGCCAGCAGCCCTCGACAGGGGTACGAGACCCAGTACTTC	CASSPRQGYETQYF
TRBV5-1	TRBJ2-5	few	TRBD2	TGCGCCAGCAGCCGAATAGCGGGGGGGCCGTTAGAGACCCAGTACTTC	CASSRIAGGPLETQYF
TRBV19	TRBJ1-5	many	-	TGTGCCAGTAGTATGAGTCGGGGGCGTTTGGGGGAGCAGCCCCAGCATTTT	CASSMSRGRLGEQPQHF
TRBV7-2	TRBJ2-3	-	TRBD1	TGTGCCAGCAGCTTGGACAGGGAGGATACGCAGTATTTT	CASSLDREDTQYF
TRBV3-1	TRBJ1-5	-	-	TGTGCCAGCAGCCAACAGGCTCTACCCTATCAGCCCCAGCATTTT	CASSQQALPYQPQHF
TRBV7-2	TRBJ2-7	many	TRBD2	TGTGCCAGCAACCAGGGGAGCGGGAGCCCCTACGAGCAGTACTTC	CASNQGSGSPYEQYF
TRBV7-6	TRBJ1-1	-	-	TGTGCCAGCAGCTTTGATCAAATGAACTCTGAAGCTTTCTTT	CASSFDQMNSEAFF
TRBV6-5	TRBJ2-3	many	-	TGTGCCAGCAGACACAAACCGGGACAAAGCACAGATACGCAGTATTTT	CASRHKPGQSTDTQYF
TRBV3-1	TRBJ2-1	many	-	TGTGCCAGCAGCAGAATACGTGGCTACAATGAGCAGTTCTTC	CASSRIRGYNEQFF
TRBV5-1	TRBJ2-7	-	-	TGCGCCAGCAGCTTGGAAACCGGGACAAACTCCTACGAGCAGTACTTC	CASSLETGTNSYEQYF
TRBV6-6	TRBJ1-3	many	-	TGTGCCAGCAGTATTACAGGGCCGAGCTCTGGAAACACCATATATTTT	CASSITGPSSGNTIYF
TRBV6-6	TRBJ2-7	many	-	TGTGCCAGCAGTGAACCGGCCTTGCGGGGAACCTACGAGCAGTACTTC	CASSEPALRGTYEQYF
TRBV27	TRBJ1-2	many	-	TGTGCCAGCAGTTTATGGGGGGAGGGCTATGGCTACACCTTC	CASSLWGEGYGYTF
TRBV4-1	TRBJ2-3	once	-	TGCGCCAGCAGCCAGCGCCCGGGGAGCCACACAGATACGCAGTATTTT	CASSQRPGSHTDTQYF
TRBV12-3/TRBV12-4	TRBJ1-2	many	-	TGTGCCAGCTCTTACATCGACAGGTCGGGGGGCTACACCTTC	CASSYIDRSGGYTF
TRBV21-1	TRBJ1-1	many	-	TGTGCCAGCAGCGGTGGGGAGGGTGAAGCTTTCTTT	CASSGGEGEAFF
TRBV7-2	TRBJ2-3	-	-	TGTGCCAGCACAGGGGATGAGCCGGTGACAGATACGCAGTATTTT	CASTGDEPVTDTQYF
TRBV14	TRBJ2-5	many	-	TGTGCCAGCAGCCAAGTAACAGAGACCCAGTACTTC	CASSQVTETQYF
TRBV5-1	TRBJ2-7	many	TRBD2	TGCGCCAGCAGCCCGCGGGGGGACTCCTACGAGCAGTACTTC	CASSPRGDSYEQYF
TRBV20-1	TRBJ1-4	many	-	TGCAGTGCTAGAGATTCCCAGAATGAAAAACTGTTTTTT	CSARDSQNEKLFF
TRBV5-1	TRBJ2-2	-	-	TGCGCCAGCAGCTTGGATGGGGCGCAGGTCACCGGGGAGCTGTTTTTT	CASSLDGAQVTGELFF
TRBV4-1	TRBJ1-2	many	-	TGCGCCAGCAGCCAAGCTGGGGGCTTGGGGCCCTATGGCTACACCTTC	CASSQAGGLGPYGYTF
TRBV2	TRBJ2-5	-	-	TGTGCCAGCATCAGGGAAGAGACCCAGTACTTC	CASIREETQYF
TRBV3-1	TRBJ2-1	-	TRBD2	TGTGCCAGCAGCCTTTGGGGGGGGACCTACAATGAGCAGTTCTTC	CASSLWGGTYNEQFF
TRBV7-8	TRBJ2-7	-	TRBD1	TGTGCCAGCAGCTTAGATGGGACAGGGCGTTACGAGCAGTACTTC	CASSLDGTGRYEQYF
TRBV28	TRBJ1-1	many	-	TGTGCCAGCAGTGCCGGCGGGCGGGGCACTGAAGCTTTCTTT	CASSAGGRGTEAFF
TRBV5-1	TRBJ2-2	many	TRBD1	TGCGCCAGCAGCTGGACCCAGGGGGCTGGAACCGGGGAGCTGTTTTTT	CASSWTQGAGTGELFF
TRBV19	TRBJ2-7	many	TRBD1	TGTGCCAGTAGTACCCGAAGGACAGGGGGCTCTAACGAGCAGTACTTC	CASSTRRTGGSNEQYF
TRBV12-3/TRBV12-4	TRBJ1-5	many	-	TGTGCCAGCAGTTTAGGGGACAGCAATCAGCCCCAGCATTTT	CASSLGDSNQPQHF
TRBV5-5	TRBJ2-1	-	-	TGTGCCAGCAGCTTGGATGCGGGGTCCTACAATGAGCAGTTCTTC	CASSLDAGSYNEQFF
TRBV5-1	TRBJ1-5	many	-	TGCGCCAGCAGCTTGGACAGACAGACAGTCCAGCATTTT	CASSLDRQTVQHF
TRBV11-3	TRBJ2-2	many	TRBD2	TGTGCCAGCAGTTCGACTAGCGGGGTTACCGGGGAGCTGTTTTTT	CASSSTSGVTGELFF
TRBV29-1	TRBJ2-7	many	TRBD2	TGCAGCGTTGTACGGGGGGGAGGGTTGGGCGAGCAGTACTTC	CSVVRGGGLGEQYF
TRBV5-6	TRBJ2-1	many	TRBD1	TGTGCCAGCAGCCTACCGGGACAGGGATACAATGAGCAGTTCTTC	CASSLPGQGYNEQFF
TRBV5-1	TRBJ1-6	many	TRBD1	TGCGCCAGCAGCTTGGCGGGACAGGGAAATTCACCCCTCCACTTT	CASSLAGQGNSPLHF
TRBV20-1	TRBJ1-5	many	-	TGCAGTGCTAGCTGGGGAGTCAATCAGCCCCAGCATTTT	CSASWGVNQPQHF
TRBV6-2/TRBV6-3	TRBJ2-1	many	-	TGTGCCAGCAGTGGCCCCGAGGGCGCTATGTTCCGGGATTACCAGTTCTTC	CASSGPEGAMFRDYQFF
TRBV7-2	TRBJ2-1	many	TRBD2	TGTGCCAGCAGAACGGGGACTAGCGGGGGGAACAATGAGCAGTTCTTC	CASRTGTSGGNNEQFF
TRBV11-2	TRBJ1-6	many	-	TGTGCCAGCAGCCGCGCGGAGGGCTCACCCCTCCACTTT	CASSRAEGSPLHF
TRBV4-2	TRBJ2-7	many	TRBD2	TGTGCCAGCAGCCAAGAGGGCGGGGGACCCTACGAGCAGTACTTC	CASSQEGGGPYEQYF
TRBV11-3	TRBJ2-1	many	TRBD2	TGTGCCAGCAGCTTACGGGGCGGGAGCTCCTACAATGAGCAGTTCTTC	CASSLRGGSSYNEQFF
TRBV6-5	TRBJ1-2	-	-	TGTGCCAGCAGAACCGGGACACTTAACTATGGCTACACCTTC	CASRTGTLNYGYTF
TRBV11-2	TRBJ2-1	many	-	TGTGCCAGCAGCCTGCTAAAGGAGATTTCCTACAATGAGCAGTTCTTC	CASSLLKEISYNEQFF
TRBV3-1	TRBJ2-5	many	-	TGTGCCAGCAGGACGGGGACCCAAGAGACCCAGTACTTC	CASRTGTQETQYF
TRBV11-2	TRBJ2-1	-	-	TGTGCCAGCAGCATCGAGCGGCTCCCCGACAATGAGCGGTTCTTC	CASSIERLPDNERFF